The T cell receptor (beta chain) described here comes from a study of memory CD4+ T cells and cytomegalovirus serostatus. The CDR3 loop spans 16 amino acids. V was clipped by 4 bases and J by 0 bases; unmatched bases: 1. The germline gives CDR1 PRHDT, CDR2 FYEKMQ (reference sequence). Of note for this clone: Its specificity is not known.

Study processing details: Out-of-frame sequences were removed, leaving 2 million or so distinct TCRbeta sequences. Profiled with immunoSEQ multiplex PCR; TCRdb holds only in-frame clones, not every one. V and J calls and clone size are as listed in that table; D and trimming were resolved from the DNA. The top ten clones hold 0.75% to 0.85% of a sample with about 57,000 clones, less than 80% of them seen once. General study findings and limits: A US-trained random forest predicted CMV serostatus with median AUC around 0.92. Suggested: most of the CMV-linked TCR signature lies in CD4+ memory cells. Of approximately 160 reported CMV TCRbeta sequences, under 80 were found in memory CD4+ repertoires.

The sort gate was single viable CD3+CD4+CD8-CD45RO+ cells for memory CD4+ T cells. This clonotype originated in an adult in good health and CMV-seronegative. Sequencing was done on a sample of memory CD4+ T cells from blood. V usage is TRBV13 and J usage is TRBJ2-1; 12 bases are a match to TRBD2. The CDR3 DNA reads TGTGCCAGCAGCTCGACTAGCGGGAGCTCCTACAATGAGCAGTTCTTC. Protein product: CASSSTSGSSYNEQFF. Full variable domain (missing parts from reference TRBV13 and TRBJ2-1): AAGVIQSPRHLIKEKRETATLKCYPIPRHDTVYWYQQGPGQDPQFLISFYEKMQSDKGSIPDRFSAQQFSDYHSELNMSSLELGDSALYFCASSSTSGSSYNEQFFGPGTRLTVL.